This T cell receptor beta chain was recorded in a study of memory CD4+ T cells and cytomegalovirus serostatus. Germline assignment: CDR1 SGHVS and CDR2 FNYEAQ. The CDR3 spans 15 residues. V was clipped by 1 base and J by 1 base, with 7 bases between them. Single viable CD3+CD4+CD8-CD45RO+ cells were sorted as the memory CD4+ T cells. Repertoires were generated with immunoSEQ multiplex PCR, while TCRdb's copy carries only in-frame clones and drops some. Among tens of thousands of clones, around 80% were seen once, and the ten largest hold under 6%. This clone was counted a few times. The receptor was derived from an adult in good health and CMV-seropositive. This rearrangement joins TRBV7-6 to TRBJ2-2, with D perhaps matching TRBD1 (6 bases). The specimen sequenced was memory CD4+ T cells from blood. Written as DNA, the CDR3 is TGTGCCAGCAGCTTAGGGGGGCTGAACACCGGGGAGCTGTTTTTT. Its protein is CASSLGGLNTGELFF.